This TCR beta chain was observed in a study of vaccination and CD4 T cells after COVID-19. Overall study context: SARS-CoV-2 was confirmed by nasal swab PCR; disease was mild in several, severe in one. The convalescent population consisted of six males and four females, two of whom were of Hispanic ethnicity.

As for this clonotype: Its antigen is as yet unknown.

An Oncomine TCR Beta short-read assay was used to sequence the DNA from cultured CD4+ T cells. TCRdb fed the PCR reads into MiXCR, producing one record per CDR3 protein. The table includes 10,000 to 15,000 distinct CDR3 sequences, 35% to 50% detected once. V lost 5 bases and J 4 bases, leaving 3 bases between the germline ends. Looked up from germline, CDR1 is SNHLY and CDR2 is FYNNEI. This CDR3 contains 11 residues. Sample treatment: approximately 9-day PBMC culture with coronavirus spike peptide pools or control peptides (ViraFEST assay). Spanning March to December 2020, the positive PCR dates came before US Alpha, Beta and Delta variants.

This receptor was taken from a human donor with COVID-19. The chain links TRBV2 to TRBJ2-1; D is uncertain. Sequenced material: cultured CD4+ T cells from blood. The CDR3 region has the DNA TGTGCCAGCAGTCGTTACAATGAGCAGTTCTTC. It encodes CASSRYNEQFF.